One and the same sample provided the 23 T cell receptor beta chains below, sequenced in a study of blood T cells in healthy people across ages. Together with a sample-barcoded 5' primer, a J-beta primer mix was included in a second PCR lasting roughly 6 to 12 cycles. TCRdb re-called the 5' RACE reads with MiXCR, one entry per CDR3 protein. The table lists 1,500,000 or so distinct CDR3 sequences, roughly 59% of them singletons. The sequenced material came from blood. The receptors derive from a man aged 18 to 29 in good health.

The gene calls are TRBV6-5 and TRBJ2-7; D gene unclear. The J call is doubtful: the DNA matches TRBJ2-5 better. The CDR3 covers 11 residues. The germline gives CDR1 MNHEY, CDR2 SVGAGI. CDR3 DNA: TGTGCCGGCAAGGTGGGGGAGACCCAGTACTTC. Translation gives CAGKVGETQYF.

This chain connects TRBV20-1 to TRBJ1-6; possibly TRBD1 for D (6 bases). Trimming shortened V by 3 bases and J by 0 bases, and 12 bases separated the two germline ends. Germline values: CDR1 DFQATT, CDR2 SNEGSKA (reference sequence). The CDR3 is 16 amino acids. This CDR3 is CSASNQGSSYNSPLHF. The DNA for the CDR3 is TGCAGTGCTAGTAACCAGGGGAGCTCCTATAATTCACCCCTCCACTTT.

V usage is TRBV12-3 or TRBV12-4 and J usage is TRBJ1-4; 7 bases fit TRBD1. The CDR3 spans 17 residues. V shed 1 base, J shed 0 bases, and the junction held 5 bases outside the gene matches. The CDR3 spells CASSLVADRATNEKLFF. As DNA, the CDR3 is TGTGCCAGCAGTTTAGTAGCAGACAGGGCAACTAATGAAAAACTGTTTTTT.

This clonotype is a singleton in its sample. In DNA form, the CDR3 reads TGTGCCACCAGCATGTTTGCACTAGCGGGCGATGAGCAGTTCTTC. Its translation: CATSMFALAGDEQFF. The chain combines TRBV24-1 with TRBJ2-1; 9 nucleotides line up with TRBD2. Germline values: CDR1 KGHDR, CDR2 SFDVKD. V shed 7 bases and J 8 bases; nucleotides not matched to a gene: 11. CDR3 size: 15 residues.

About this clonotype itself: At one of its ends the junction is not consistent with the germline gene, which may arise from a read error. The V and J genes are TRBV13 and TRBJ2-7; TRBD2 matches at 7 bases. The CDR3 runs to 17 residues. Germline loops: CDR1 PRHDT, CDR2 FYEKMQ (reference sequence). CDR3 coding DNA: TGTGCCAGCAGCCCCAGGACGACTAGCTCATCGTCCTCCGAGCAGTACTTC. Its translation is CASSPRTTSSSSSEQYF.

This CDR3 is CASSLVAGQGDHTEAFF. The CDR3 bases are TGTGCCAGCAGCTTAGTCGCGGGGCAGGGGGACCACACTGAAGCTTTCTTT. V and J are TRBV7-9 and TRBJ1-1; 7 positions match TRBD1. There are 17 residues in the CDR3. After removal of 1 base from V and 3 bases from J, the junction contained 11 bases not matched to a gene. Germline-derived CDR1 and CDR2 are SEHNR and FQNEAQ (reference sequence).

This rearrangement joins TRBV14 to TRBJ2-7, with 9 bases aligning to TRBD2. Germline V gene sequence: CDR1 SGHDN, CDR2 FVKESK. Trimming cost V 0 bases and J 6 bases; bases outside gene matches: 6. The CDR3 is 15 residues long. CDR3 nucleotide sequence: TGTGCCAGCAGCCAAGATCCGGGACTAGCAAGCGAGCAGTACTTC. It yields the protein CASSQDPGLASEQYF.

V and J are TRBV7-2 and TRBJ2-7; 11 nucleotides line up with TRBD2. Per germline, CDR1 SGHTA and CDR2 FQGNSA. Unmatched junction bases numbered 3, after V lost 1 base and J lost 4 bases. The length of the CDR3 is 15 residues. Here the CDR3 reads CASSLVGTSGYEQYF. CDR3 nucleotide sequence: TGTGCCAGCAGCTTAGTAGGGACTAGCGGATACGAGCAGTACTTC. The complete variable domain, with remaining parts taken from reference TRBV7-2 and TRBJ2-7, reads GAGVSQSPSNKVTEKGKDVELRCDPISGHTALYWYRQSLGQGLEFLIYFQGNSAPDKSGLPSDRFSAERTGGSVSTLTIQRTQQEDSAVYLCASSLVGTSGYEQYFGPGTRLTVT.

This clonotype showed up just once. Here the CDR3 reads CASSRSYQPQHF. Written as DNA, the CDR3 is TGTGCCAGCAGCAGGAGCTATCAGCCCCAGCATTTT. V is TRBV6-6 and J is TRBJ1-5; D is undetermined. CDR3 length equals 12 residues. The germline V gene encodes CDR1 MNHNY and CDR2 SVGAGI (reference sequence). The V end was cut by 6 bases, the J end by 5 bases, with 8 bases between.

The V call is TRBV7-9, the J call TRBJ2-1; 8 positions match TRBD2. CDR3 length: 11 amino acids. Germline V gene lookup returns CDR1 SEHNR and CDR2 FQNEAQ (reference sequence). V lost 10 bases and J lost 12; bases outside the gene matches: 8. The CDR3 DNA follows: TGTGCCACCCGGGGGGGCCTGGGGCAGTTCTTC. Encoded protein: CATRGGLGQFF.

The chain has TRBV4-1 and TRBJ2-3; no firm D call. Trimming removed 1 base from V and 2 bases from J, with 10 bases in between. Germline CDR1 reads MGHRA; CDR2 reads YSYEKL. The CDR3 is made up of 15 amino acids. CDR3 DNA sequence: TGCGCCAGCAGCCAAGCAGCGAAGTTCACAGATACGCAGTATTTT. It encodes CASSQAAKFTDTQYF.

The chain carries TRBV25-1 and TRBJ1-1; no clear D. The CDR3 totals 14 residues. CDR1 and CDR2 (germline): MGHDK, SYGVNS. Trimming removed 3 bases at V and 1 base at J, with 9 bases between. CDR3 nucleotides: TGTGCCAGCAGTGAGACACCTGGGAACACTGAAGCTTTCTTT. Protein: CASSETPGNTEAFF.

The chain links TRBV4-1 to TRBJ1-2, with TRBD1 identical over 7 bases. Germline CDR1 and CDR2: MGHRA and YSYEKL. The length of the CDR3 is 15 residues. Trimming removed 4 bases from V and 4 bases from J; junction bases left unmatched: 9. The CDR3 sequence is CASSPNDRAGYGYTF. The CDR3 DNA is TGCGCCAGCAGCCCAAACGACAGGGCGGGCTATGGCTACACCTTC.

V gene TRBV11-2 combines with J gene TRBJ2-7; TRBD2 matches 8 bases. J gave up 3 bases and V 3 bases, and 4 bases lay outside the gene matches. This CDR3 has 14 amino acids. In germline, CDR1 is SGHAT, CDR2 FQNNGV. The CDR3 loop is CASSFSGTDYEQYF. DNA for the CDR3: TGTGCCAGCAGCTTTAGCGGGACCGACTACGAGCAGTACTTC.

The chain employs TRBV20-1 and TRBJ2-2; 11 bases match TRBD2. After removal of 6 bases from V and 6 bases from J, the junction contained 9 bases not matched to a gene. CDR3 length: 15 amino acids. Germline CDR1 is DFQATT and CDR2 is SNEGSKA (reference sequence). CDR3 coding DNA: TGCAGTGCCCAGACTAGCGGGACGATGTCCGGGGAGCTGTTTTTT. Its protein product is CSAQTSGTMSGELFF.

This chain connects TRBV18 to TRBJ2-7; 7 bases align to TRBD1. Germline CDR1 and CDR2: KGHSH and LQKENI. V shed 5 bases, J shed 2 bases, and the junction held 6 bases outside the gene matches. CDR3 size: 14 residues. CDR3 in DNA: TGTGCCAGCTCAAAACAGGGGTCGACCTACGAGCAGTACTTC. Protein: CASSKQGSTYEQYF. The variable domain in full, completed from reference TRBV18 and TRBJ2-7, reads NAGVMQNPRHLVRRRGQEARLRCSPMKGHSHVYWYRQLPEEGLKFMVYLQKENIIDESGMPKERFSAEFPKEGPSILRIQQVVRGDSAAYFCASSKQGSTYEQYFGPGTRLTVT.

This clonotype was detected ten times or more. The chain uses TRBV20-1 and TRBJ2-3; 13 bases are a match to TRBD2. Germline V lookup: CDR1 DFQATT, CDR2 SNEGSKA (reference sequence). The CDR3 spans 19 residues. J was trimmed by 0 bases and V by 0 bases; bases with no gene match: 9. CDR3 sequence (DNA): TGCAGTGCTAGAGATGGGACTAGCGGGGAGCTACCTAGCACAGATACGCAGTATTTT. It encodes CSARDGTSGELPSTDTQYF.

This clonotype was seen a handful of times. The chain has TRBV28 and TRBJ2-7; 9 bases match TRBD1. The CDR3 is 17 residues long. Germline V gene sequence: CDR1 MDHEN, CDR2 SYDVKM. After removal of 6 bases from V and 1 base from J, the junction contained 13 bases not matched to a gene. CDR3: CASRAAQGAGLSYEQYF. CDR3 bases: TGTGCCAGCAGAGCAGCACAGGGGGCGGGCCTATCCTACGAGCAGTACTTC.

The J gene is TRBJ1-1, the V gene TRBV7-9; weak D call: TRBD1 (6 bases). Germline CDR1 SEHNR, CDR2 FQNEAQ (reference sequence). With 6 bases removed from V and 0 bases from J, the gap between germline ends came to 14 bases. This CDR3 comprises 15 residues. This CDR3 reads CASRTGQGLNTEAFF. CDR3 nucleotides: TGTGCCAGCAGAACAGGCCAGGGGTTGAACACTGAAGCTTTCTTT.

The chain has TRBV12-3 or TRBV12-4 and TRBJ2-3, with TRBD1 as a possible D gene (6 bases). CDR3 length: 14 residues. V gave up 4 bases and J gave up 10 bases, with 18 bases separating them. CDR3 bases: TGTGCCAGCAGTTCCGTAGGGGGTAGGGATGCGCAGTATTTT. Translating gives CASSSVGGRDAQYF.

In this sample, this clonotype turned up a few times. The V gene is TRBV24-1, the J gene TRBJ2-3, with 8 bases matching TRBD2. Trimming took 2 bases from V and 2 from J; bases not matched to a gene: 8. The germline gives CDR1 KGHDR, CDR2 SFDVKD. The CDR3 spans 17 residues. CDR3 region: CATSDSGTGGNTDTQYF. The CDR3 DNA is TGTGCCACCAGTGATTCCGGGACGGGGGGGAACACAGATACGCAGTATTTT.

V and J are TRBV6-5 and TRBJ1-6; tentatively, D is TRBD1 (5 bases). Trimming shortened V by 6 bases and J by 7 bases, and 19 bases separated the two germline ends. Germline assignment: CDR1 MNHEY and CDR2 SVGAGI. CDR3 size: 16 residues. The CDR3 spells CASRSRGDSQNSPLHF. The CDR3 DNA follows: TGTGCCAGCAGATCCCGGGGGGACTCTCAGAATTCACCCCTCCACTTT.

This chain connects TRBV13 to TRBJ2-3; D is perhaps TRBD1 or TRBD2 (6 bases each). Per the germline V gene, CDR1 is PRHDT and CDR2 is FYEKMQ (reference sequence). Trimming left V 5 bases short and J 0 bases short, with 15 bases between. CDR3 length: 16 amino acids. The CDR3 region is CASSPNGGPSTDTQYF. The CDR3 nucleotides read TGTGCCAGCAGCCCAAACGGGGGCCCCAGCACAGATACGCAGTATTTT.